The clone carrying this TCR beta chain was recorded only once. This specimen belongs to a study of blood T cell repertoires in COVID-19. The overall study: Samples taken during acute and convalescent COVID-19 were collected in the United States, Italy and Spain. The analysed material was cDNA or gDNA that came from T cells, B-cell-depleted T cells, or PBMCs.

As processed by the authors: For nucleated cells, counts were estimated from reference gene primer amplification. Sequenced by immunoSEQ multiplex PCR; TCRdb stores in-frame clones only, minus some. V and J calls and clone size come straight from that table; D and trimming were deduced from the DNA. The sample yields 110,000 or so clones, 70% to 80% seen once. The V and J ends lost 6 bases and 8 bases, in that order; junction bases with no gene match: 6. The CDR3 has 12 amino acids. Germline V lookup: CDR1 SNHLY, CDR2 FYNNEI. V usage is TRBV2 and J usage is TRBJ1-2, with 7 bases that match TRBD1. Material for sequencing was peripheral blood. The TCR originated in a man between 50 and 59 years old with acute or convalescent COVID-19. CDR3 residues: CASRDRVLGYTF. For the CDR3, the DNA is TGTGCCAGCAGAGACAGGGTACTAGGCTACACCTTC.